This TCR beta chain is drawn from a study of cytomegalovirus exposure and HLA in healthy donors (TCRdb year 2017). Study-wide context: An earlier analysis of some 550 of the donors reported 250 to 350 Gb of sequence data and some 120 million unique TCR beta sequences from about 179 million T cells. To predict cytomegalovirus infection status, the study combined high-throughput TCR immunosequencing, statistical association of individual TCRs with disease status, and machine learning. Class I and class II HLA loci were covered by the typing at four-digit resolution. Roughly 5 DR-DQ haplotypes were handled as single units for association and clustering, since linkage in the cohort was strong. Donor age, sex, ethnicity and CMV serostatus were compiled together with the repertoire data. A later analysis re-examined previously published TCR beta repertoires from several hundred donors and added high-resolution HLA genotyping to investigate patterns of TCR occurrence. The study profiled the T cell repertoires of approximately 700 subjects by immunosequencing and related them to cytomegalovirus serostatus. In a later genetic analysis, genome-wide SNP genotypes for about 60% of the 666 donors were used, and that subset was treated as a discovery cohort. Besides the first cohort of roughly 640 subjects, a separate validation cohort made up of over 100 different subjects was used. Typing coverage varied by locus: about 620-630 donors for A, B, C, DRB1 and DQB1; about 520 for DQA1; more than 600 for DPA1; more than 450 for DPB1. The later analysis used no new phenotypic data to find candidate immune exposures, relying instead on TCR beta sequences and their occurrence across donors. Of the roughly 390 genotyped donors, less than 90% were placed in the genetic ancestry cluster associated with self-reported Caucasian donors. To decide whether each TCR beta V gene segment behaved as functional or pseudogenic, an earlier analysis of fewer than 750 of the donors relied on high-throughput TCR beta sequencing. About 280 gigabases of sequencing data and around 80 million unique TCR sequences made up an early release that covered over 550 HLA-typed donors. Every discovery cohort repertoire had been produced on one sequencing platform. The study aimed to test whether cataloging public T cell receptors could reveal signatures of past pathogen exposure. Across some 400 genotyped donors of the cohort, an average of roughly 250,000 unique TCR beta nucleotide sequences per donor were sequenced, and 15% to 20% of those sequences were non-productive. The paper's findings and limits, for the study overall: When HLA alleles, especially DR and DQ, strongly co-occurred, attributing TCR associations to individual alleles was difficult. Immune exposure information for the cohort was limited to CMV serostatus. The authors suggested that the approach could potentially be generalized to other disease states and immunological phenotypes. This cohort had only TCR beta chains sequenced, and the lack of alpha or paired-chain data limited which features could be detected. While some public TCRs were present in many individuals, most TCR sequences turned up only very rarely across donors. The 87-base-pair reads could not distinguish some IMGT-functional V segments, including TRBV6-2 and TRBV6-3, so those segments were excluded. Roughly 17 rarely observed V segments, including chromosome 9 orphons, were excluded from the earlier analysis of a few hundred of the donors because counts were too low. In an earlier analysis of approximately 590 of the donors, most TCR beta V segments appeared in productive rearrangements about 87% or about 30% of the time, broadly matching IMGT annotations. Linkage disequilibrium might explain the correlated functional status among segregating V segments, but an unknown experimental factor could not be ruled out. In both the original and validation cohorts, the classifier was reported to diagnose cytomegalovirus status with high specificity and sensitivity. A later genetic analysis associated a missense DCLRE1C variant with V-gene and J-gene trimming of TCR beta chains, and an independent cohort replicated the association. The study listed 150 to 200 TCR beta chains as associated with cytomegalovirus. Specific HLA alleles were associated with over 15,000 TCR beta sequences at a false discovery rate of 0.05 in a later analysis. In a later genetic analysis, fewer N-insertions in productive TCRs were reported among donors in an Asian-associated ancestry cluster than the roughly 710-donor mean. Three of the identified cytomegalovirus-associated TCR beta chains were confirmed in vitro to be specific for cytomegalovirus antigens. In a later analysis, HLA-associated TCR beta chains showed more clonal expansion and lower generation probabilities than non-associated chains that were equally common. A cluster of highly shared sequence variants was judged likely to represent a technical artifact of the sequencing pipeline. According to a later analysis, TCR association rates differed among HLA loci, with DRB1 alleles showing the most associated TCRs and HLA-C alleles showing the fewest. A later analysis found that most CMV-associated TCR beta chains appeared HLA-restricted, with HLA associations seemingly driven largely by CMV exposure. Several of the top co-occurrence clusters appeared to be linked to parvovirus B19, influenza, CMV and Epstein-Barr virus, according to a later analysis. A further reported finding was that TCR beta sequences accurately predicted the HLA-A and HLA-B alleles for most subjects in the first cohort. Presence/absence analyses assumed roughly uniform sequencing depth across donors, an assumption that may not hold. Because HLA typing was missing for some donors at each locus, association tests included only the typed subset.

CDR1 and CDR2 are read off the germline V gene as SGHDN and FVKESK. At the junction V is shortened by 5 bases and J by 0 bases, with 7 bases in between. The CDR3 measures 13 amino acids from cysteine to phenylalanine. Only CDR3 DNA remains: 39 bases, in frame from the first base. The method was the immunoSEQ multiplex PCR assay. A mixture of 60 forward primers for TCR Vbeta segments and 13 reverse primers for TCR Jbeta segments was used in the multiplex PCR. The CDR3 region of rearranged TCR beta genes was amplified from genomic DNA by a multiplex PCR assay. The Illumina HiSeq System was used to sequence the amplified TCR beta libraries as 87-base-pair reads. As for the authors' bioinformatics: Across the 700 or so repertoires, a later analysis counted 75 million to 90 million unique TCR beta chains, roughly 11 million of which were shared by at least two donors. A nearest-neighbor algorithm error-corrected the raw reads and collapsed the reads into unique sequences, merging closely related sequences to remove PCR and sequencing errors. Alignment of CDR3 sequences to IMGT reference sequences was used to assign V, D and J gene segments. For a sequence to be retained, a match of at least six nucleotides was required to both a V gene segment and a J gene segment. Rearrangements were classified as productive when the CDR3 lacked stop codons and remained in frame with V and J, and all other rearrangements were classified as non-productive. CDR3 was defined according to IMGT convention as the region running from the second conserved V-encoded cysteine to the conserved J-encoded phenylalanine. The earlier analysis of 500 to 650 of the donors excluded any sequence lacking an unambiguous match to a single V gene segment. In an earlier analysis of several hundred of the donors, V segments were called functional above 56.7% productive rearrangements and were called segregating when the between-donor standard deviation exceeded 5%. A statistical classification framework was developed to diagnose cytomegalovirus status using the catalog of TCR beta chain sequences. V and J gene assignment, in a later analysis, came from comparing TCR nucleotide sequences with IMGT/GENE-DB human TR gene sequences. Using the TCRdist pipeline, a later analysis assigned CDR3 sequences along with most-parsimonious VDJ recombination scenarios. In a later analysis, each TCR beta chain was defined by its CDR3 amino acid sequence together with its V-gene family, and reads lacking a unique V-gene family were excluded. As a way to deal with suspected cross-contamination and a sequencing artifact, a later analysis dropped 640 or so nucleotide sequences that were highly shared and had low generation probability. For each public chain, a later analysis derived a clonal expansion index from normalized ranks of inferred template counts within each repertoire. Generation probabilities in a later analysis came from a VDJ recombination model fitted to out-of-frame rearrangements, and those results were checked against IGoR. Hypergeometric tests were used in a later analysis to score TCR-TCR, TCR-HLA and TCR-CMV co-occurrence, with a repertoire-size bias correction applied to the TCR pairs. To estimate false discovery rates, a later analysis permuted the HLA or CMV assignments 20 times. In a later analysis, co-occurring TCRs were grouped using DBSCAN, with TCRdist sequence similarity added in when clustering inside HLA-allele-positive subsets. For co-occurrence clustering, repertoires with fewer than 30,000 or more than 120,000 public chains were excluded, along with roughly five repertoires with anomalous nucleotide sharing. TCRdb provides this immuneACCESS table in a form limited to in-frame rearrangements. Some clones are lacking; in checked studies, under half of them reflect an unresolved V gene, and why the rest are absent is not known. V and J calls and clone size are copied from that table; D and trimming were computed from the DNA. The sample table lists about 120,000 clones, over 8.5% of them with a count of one. The leading ten clones occupy 6% to 7.5% of the sample.

In the case of this clone: The antigen it recognizes is unknown. No quality values exist for individual bases; no much larger clone is one base distant.

In total, more than 500 healthy bone marrow donors made up the cohort. Cohort members were all nominally healthy when sampled, although unrecorded immune exposures were likely present. The donor was CMV seropositive and was included in the group of 250 to 300 seropositive cohort members. A peripheral blood sample was collected from each donor, and TCR beta sequencing was performed on peripheral blood mononuclear cells. Genomic DNA extraction from the blood cell samples was performed with the Qiagen DNeasy Blood Extraction Kit. The clonotype originates from a woman in her forties in good health and CMV-seropositive. The receptor chain draws on TRBV14 and TRBJ1-1; the D gene identity is not certain. The specimen was PBMCs. The CDR3 protein is CASSSVMNTEAFF. The bases are TGTGCCAGCAGCTCGGTTATGAACACTGAAGCTTTCTTT.